This TCR beta chain came from a study of cytomegalovirus exposure and HLA in healthy donors. This clone was seen only a few times. The CDR3 totals 14 residues. Germline CDR1 LNHDA, CDR2 SQIVND (reference sequence). V gave up 4 bases and J gave up 9 bases, with 16 bases separating them. The PCR had 60 Vbeta and 13 Jbeta primers. Sequencing was performed with immunoSEQ multiplex PCR; in TCRdb, only in-frame clones are kept and a portion is missing. The table shows some 120,000 clones, with less than 80% occurring only once. The chain joins TRBV19 to TRBJ2-4, with D maybe TRBD1 (6 bases). The sequence was collected from a woman aged 25 to 45 in good health and CMV-seronegative. Input material: PBMCs. This CDR3 reads CASSSPGTSSIQYF. DNA of the CDR3: TGTGCCAGTAGTAGCCCCGGGACATCGAGCATTCAGTACTTC.